Each of the 21 T cell receptor beta chains below was sequenced from the same sample in a study of vaccination and CD4 T cells after COVID-19. Indicated treatment: approximately 11-day PBMC culture with coronavirus spike peptide pools or control peptides (ViraFEST assay). Samples of CD4+ T cells were obtained from the unexposed donor before the COVID-19 pandemic (2011-2018). At the Johns Hopkins FTIC core, DNA taken from cultured CD4+ T cells was sequenced by way of the Oncomine TCR Beta short-read assay. From cultured CD4+ T cells, genomic DNA was extracted. One entry per CDR3 protein results from TCRdb running MiXCR on the PCR reads. Among about 11,000 distinct CDR3 sequences listed, roughly 30% were seen once. Their specific antigens are unknown. Sequenced material: CD4+ T cells from blood, cultured in vitro. These receptor sequences come from a human donor in good health.

The CDR3 here is CASSLRWGGDTQYF. CDR3 DNA: TGTGCCAGCAGCCTCCGGTGGGGTGGGGATACGCAGTATTTT. J is TRBJ2-3 and V is TRBV7-2; no clear D gene. Germline V gene lookup returns CDR1 SGHTA and CDR2 FQGNSA. Trimming took 5 bases from V and 6 from J, leaving 15 bases between them. The CDR3 has 14 amino acids.

This clonotype came up a few times. The chain links TRBV15 to TRBJ1-4; 7 bases line up with TRBD1. This CDR3 has 19 residues. J lost 2 bases, V lost 3 bases, and 15 bases had no gene match. Germline V gene sequence: CDR1 LNHNV, CDR2 YYDKDF (reference sequence). CDR3 residues: CATSRGTAGGKATNEKLFF. CDR3 DNA: TGTGCCACCAGCAGGGGGACAGCCGGGGGCAAGGCGACTAATGAAAAACTGTTTTTT.

On this clonotype: This may come from a read error, since a much larger clone is one base off. The V call is TRBV6-4, the J call TRBJ2-2; no definite D call. This CDR3 contains 13 residues. Trimming left V 5 bases short and J 1 base short, with 5 bases between. Germline CDR1 MRHNA, CDR2 SNTAGT. The CDR3: CASSNRNTGELFF. The CDR3 DNA sequence: TGTGCCAGCAGTAACAGGAACACCGGGGAGCTGTTTTTT.

In this sample, this clonotype turned up a few times. The chain joins TRBV6-1 to TRBJ1-2, with D unclear. Germline CDR1 is MNHNS and CDR2 is SASEGT. There are 14 residues in the CDR3. V was cut by 7 bases and J by 2 bases, with 14 bases left in between. CDR3 nucleotides: TGTGCCAGCACCGCGGACGGAACGAACTATGGCTACACCTTC. The encoded protein is CASTADGTNYGYTF.

This clonotype was counted a few times. The chain employs TRBV6-1 and TRBJ2-3, with 11 nucleotides matching TRBD1. The CDR3 loop spans 14 amino acids. CDR1 and CDR2 from the germline V gene are MNHNS and SASEGT. Losses at the gene ends were 8 bases for V and 4 bases for J; bases not matched to a gene: 5. The CDR3 DNA reads TGTGCCAGCTTGCCGGGACAGGGGGCAGATACGCAGTATTTT. It codes for CASLPGQGADTQYF.

This clonotype has more than one count but fewer than ten. The rearrangement joins TRBV20-1 to TRBJ2-2; D is perhaps TRBD2 (6 bases). Germline CDR1 reads DFQATT; CDR2 reads SNEGSKA (reference sequence). V lost 6 bases and J lost 6, with 17 bases in between. CDR3 length: 14 residues. CDR3 bases: TGCAGTGCGGCAGGGTCCCGGGGGTCCGGGGAGCTGTTTTTT. It yields the protein CSAAGSRGSGELFF.

V gene TRBV28 combines with J gene TRBJ1-1; TRBD1 matches at 9 bases. V shed 6 bases, J shed 2 bases, and the junction held 1 base outside the gene matches. CDR1 is MDHEN and CDR2 is SYDVKM in the germline V gene. The CDR3 spans 13 residues. This CDR3 reads CASRDRGNTEAFF. CDR3 nucleotides: TGTGCCAGCAGGGACAGGGGTAACACTGAAGCTTTCTTT.

This clonotype has a handful of counts. The chain couples TRBV20-1 to TRBJ1-2; D call uncertain. Germline loops: CDR1 DFQATT, CDR2 SNEGSKA (reference sequence). Between the trimmed V and J ends, which lost 5 bases and 2 bases, there was a span of 12 bases. The length of the CDR3 is 13 residues. In DNA, the CDR3 is TGCAGTGCTGTCAAGTTCATCAACTATGGCTACACCTTC. Its protein product is CSAVKFINYGYTF.

The chain combines TRBV7-3 with TRBJ2-7; tentative D call: TRBD2 (5 bases). The V gene's germline CDR1 is SGHTA and CDR2 FQGTGA. V lost 5 bases to trimming and J lost 2 bases, with 16 bases between them. This CDR3 region has 15 residues. The CDR3, as DNA: TGTGCCAGCAGCCCCCCCGGGGTCCTACCCTACGAGCAGTACTTC. Encoded protein: CASSPPGVLPYEQYF.

With respect to this clonotype: Its ends do not fully match the called genes, so a read error is possible. The DNA of the CDR3 is TGTGCCAGCAGTCGCCTTGGGGCGGGAGTTAAGGAGACCCTGTACTTC. Residues: CASSRLGAGVKETLYF. V is TRBV6-1 and J is TRBJ2-5, with 7 nucleotides matching TRBD2. From germline, CDR1 is MNHNS and CDR2 SASEGT. The CDR3 sequence is 16 residues long.

The chain joins TRBV7-2 to TRBJ2-7; 7 bases are shared with TRBD2. The ends lost 1 base at V and 1 base at J; junction bases unmatched: 16. This CDR3 contains 19 residues. Germline loops: CDR1 SGHTA, CDR2 FQGNSA. The CDR3 reads CASSLGLGRAVQISYEQYF. DNA for the CDR3: TGTGCCAGCAGCTTAGGTCTAGGGAGGGCCGTGCAGATATCCTACGAGCAGTACTTC. The entire variable domain, with the rest obtained from reference TRBV7-2 and TRBJ2-7, is as follows: GAGVSQSPSNKVTEKGKDVELRCDPISGHTALYWYRQSLGQGLEFLIYFQGNSAPDKSGLPSDRFSAERTGGSVSTLTIQRTQQEDSAVYLCASSLGLGRAVQISYEQYFGPGTRLTVT.

This clonotype was counted only a few times. The chain uses TRBV6-1 and TRBJ2-7; 11 bases match TRBD2. Trimming cost V 4 bases and J 3 bases; bases outside gene matches: 8. The CDR3 consists of 16 residues. Germline V CDR1 and CDR2: MNHNS, SASEGT. The CDR3 region has the DNA TGTGCCAGCAGTGCACTAGCGGGAGATCACCGCTACGAGCAGTACTTC. It encodes CASSALAGDHRYEQYF.

This clonotype showed up just a few times. The chain carries TRBV20-1 and TRBJ1-1; a possible D gene is TRBD1 (5 bases). The CDR3 runs to 12 residues. CDR1 DFQATT and CDR2 SNEGSKA come from the germline V gene (reference sequence). This chain's CDR3 is CTLLGDSIEAFF. The CDR3, as DNA: TGCACTTTACTGGGCGACAGTATTGAAGCTTTCTTT.

In its sample, this clonotype ranks as medium-sized. The chain is built from TRBV6-2 or TRBV6-3 and TRBJ2-7; 7 nucleotides line up with TRBD2. Germline CDR1 MNHEY, CDR2 SVGEGT. CDR3 length: 14 residues. The V segment lost 6 bases and the J segment 3 bases; nucleotides outside the gene matches: 8. In DNA form, the CDR3 reads TGTGCCAGCAGGTTGGGACTACCGAACTACGAGCAGTACTTC. Its translation: CASRLGLPNYEQYF.

This clonotype was detected only a few times. The chain joins TRBV14 to TRBJ2-5; D is undetermined. The germline V gene encodes CDR1 SGHDN and CDR2 FVKESK. Deletions cut 4 bases from V and 4 bases from J, with 7 bases between. This CDR3 spans 12 amino acids. The CDR3 region has the DNA TGTGCCAGCAGCCCCTCCCCAGAGACCCAGTACTTC. It specifies CASSPSPETQYF.

As for this clonotype: The junction and the germline gene differ at one end; a read error may be behind it. The rearrangement links TRBV6-1 to TRBJ2-6; TRBD2 matches at 8 bases. The CDR3 length is 15 residues. CDR1 is MNHNS, CDR2 SASEGT, per germline. CDR3: CASSSGSSGANALTF. Here the CDR3 DNA reads TGTGCCAGCAGTAGCGGGAGCTCTGGGGCCAACGCCCTGACTTTC.

The V gene is TRBV28, the J gene TRBJ1-1; no firm D call. The germline CDR1 and CDR2 sequences are MDHEN and SYDVKM. This CDR3 has 13 amino acids. The V gene lost 3 bases and the J gene lost 1 base, with 6 bases spanning the gap. CDR3 region: CASSFGRNTEAFF. As DNA, the CDR3 is TGTGCCAGCAGTTTTGGTAGGAACACTGAAGCTTTCTTT.

This clonotype was recorded a few times. The chain employs TRBV7-2 and TRBJ1-3, with D unclear. V lost 5 bases to trimming and J lost 7 bases, with 15 bases between them. This CDR3 has 14 residues. Germline CDR1 is SGHTA and CDR2 is FQGNSA. This CDR3 reads CASSAEPWGNTIYF. The CDR3 nucleotides read TGTGCCAGCAGCGCAGAGCCCTGGGGTAACACCATATATTTT. Together with reference TRBV7-2 and TRBJ1-3, the CDR3 gives the full variable domain: GAGVSQSPSNKVTEKGKDVELRCDPISGHTALYWYRQSLGQGLEFLIYFQGNSAPDKSGLPSDRFSAERTGGSVSTLTIQRTQQEDSAVYLCASSAEPWGNTIYFGEGSWLTVV.

This chain connects TRBV28 to TRBJ2-5; TRBD2 matches at 15 bases. The ends lost 6 bases at V and 5 bases at J; junction bases unmatched: 7. Per germline, CDR1 MDHEN and CDR2 SYDVKM. The CDR3 covers 16 residues. The CDR3 protein is CASRRTSGRASETQYF. In DNA, the CDR3 is TGTGCCAGCAGGAGGACTAGCGGGAGGGCCTCGGAGACCCAGTACTTC. The variable domain in full, completed from reference TRBV28 and TRBJ2-5, reads DVKVTQSSRYLVKRTGEKVFLECVQDMDHENMFWYRQDPGLGLRLIYFSYDVKMKEKGDIPEGYSVSREKKERFSLILESASTNQTSMYLCASRRTSGRASETQYFGPGTRLLVL.

In its sample, this clonotype was seen a few times. This chain joins TRBV7-2 and TRBJ2-2; 8 positions match TRBD1. Germline V lookup: CDR1 SGHTA, CDR2 FQGNSA. This CDR3 is built from 18 residues. Trimming took 0 bases from V and 2 from J; bases not matched to a gene: 8. CDR3 in amino acids: CASSLARPGQDNTGELFF. The DNA for the CDR3 is TGTGCCAGCAGCTTAGCCCGACCGGGACAGGATAACACCGGGGAGCTGTTTTTT.

This clonotype was counted between two and nine times. The genes are TRBV5-5 and TRBJ2-5, with 9 bases lining up with TRBD2. Trimming removed 0 bases from V and 4 bases from J; junction bases left unmatched: 4. Germline CDR1 SGHKS, CDR2 YYEKEE (reference sequence). The CDR3 loop spans 15 amino acids. As DNA, the CDR3 is TGTGCCAGCAGCTTGGAGGGACTAGCTTTAGAGACCCAGTACTTC. Its protein is CASSLEGLALETQYF.